This T cell receptor beta chain was obtained from a study of CD8 T cells in ankylosing spondylitis. This clonotype was detected only a few times. CDR1 and CDR2 (germline): LGHNA, YNFKEQ. V was trimmed by 4 bases and J by 5 bases, leaving 9 bases between them. The CDR3 length is 13 residues. TCRdb reanalysed the 5' RACE reads using MiXCR and keeps one entry per CDR3 protein. This table has some 140,000 distinct CDR3 sequences, 8% to 9% appearing once. This rearrangement joins TRBV4-2 to TRBJ2-1, with D perhaps given as TRBD1 or TRBD2 (5 bases each). The TCR was taken from a male donor with ankylosing spondylitis. Source material: synovial fluid, either unsorted or a sorted T cell fraction (not recorded which). CDR3 in DNA: TGTGCCAGCAGCCGGGACCTCGACAATGAGCAGTTCTTC. This codes for CASSRDLDNEQFF.